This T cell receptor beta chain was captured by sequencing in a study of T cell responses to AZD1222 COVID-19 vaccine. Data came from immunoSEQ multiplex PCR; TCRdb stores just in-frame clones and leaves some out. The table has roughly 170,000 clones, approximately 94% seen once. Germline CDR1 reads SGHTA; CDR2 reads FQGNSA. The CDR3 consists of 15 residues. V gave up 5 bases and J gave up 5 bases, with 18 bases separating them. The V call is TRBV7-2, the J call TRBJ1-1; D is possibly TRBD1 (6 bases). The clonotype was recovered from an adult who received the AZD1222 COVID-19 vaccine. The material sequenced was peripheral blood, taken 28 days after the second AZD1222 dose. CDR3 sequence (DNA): TGTGCCAGCAGCCCCAGGACAGTACGGAAGACTGAAGCTTTCTTT. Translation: CASSPRTVRKTEAFF. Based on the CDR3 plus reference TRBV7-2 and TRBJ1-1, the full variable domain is GAGVSQSPSNKVTEKGKDVELRCDPISGHTALYWYRQSLGQGLEFLIYFQGNSAPDKSGLPSDRFSAERTGGSVSTLTIQRTQQEDSAVYLCASSPRTVRKTEAFFGQGTRLTVV.